The 23 T cell receptor beta chains below come from one sample, sequenced in a study of T cell clonality in common variable immunodeficiency. Points from the study as a whole: Common variable immunodeficiency TCR beta sequences reportedly had fewer deletions and N-nucleotide insertions.

Their recognized antigens are unknown. The method was immunoSEQ multiplex PCR; TCRdb's version includes in-frame clones alone and lacks a portion of them. This sample carries tens of thousands of clones, none of them present only once. The sample comprised peripheral blood mononuclear cells. These receptors were obtained from a human donor with common variable immunodeficiency.

In this sample, this clone turned up many times. The sequence runs out 3 residues before the end of the CDR3; the remainder is reconstructed from the germline J gene. The chain couples TRBV4-1 to TRBJ2-7; no firm D call. The germline gives CDR1 MGHRA, CDR2 YSYEKL. The CDR3 consists of 15 residues. The ends were cut back, 0 bases at V and 2 bases at J, with 11 bases in the middle. CDR3 sequence reads: CASSQDPAVTYEQYF. CDR3 DNA, as far as it was read: TGCGCCAGCAGCCAAGATCCGGCGGTAACCTACGAG.

This clone was seen at least ten times. The read ends 3 residues before the CDR3 terminus; that terminus is restored from the germline J gene. This rearrangement joins TRBV28 to TRBJ1-5; D is uncertain. Germline values: CDR1 MDHEN, CDR2 SYDVKM. The CDR3 contains 14 residues. The ends were cut back, 8 bases at V and 3 bases at J, with 14 bases in the middle. CDR3 DNA, as far as it was read: TGTGCCAGCGGTGATAGAGACTTCAATCAGCCC. Protein: CASGDRDFNQP. The entire CDR3 is CASGDRDFNQPQHF.

This clone appeared many times. The DNA ends 3 residues before the CDR3 does, and the rest of the CDR3 is filled in from the germline J gene. The J gene is TRBJ2-3, the V gene TRBV27, with D possibly matching TRBD2 (7 bases). The CDR3 is made up of 15 amino acids. V lost 4 bases and J lost 0, with 11 bases in between. Germline V lookup: CDR1 MNHEY, CDR2 SMNVEV (reference sequence). The CDR3 bases that were read are TGTGCCAGCAGTTCGCGGGGGCCTAGCACAGATACG. Its protein is CASSSRGPSTDT. The entire CDR3 protein is CASSSRGPSTDTQYF.

This clone was seen ten or more times. The CDR3 is cut off 3 residues early in the read; its end comes from the germline J gene. This rearrangement joins TRBV2 to TRBJ2-3; 7 bases are shared with TRBD1. Trimming took 6 bases from V and 4 from J; bases not matched to a gene: 16. This CDR3 has 17 amino acids. CDR1 is SNHLY and CDR2 is FYNNEI in the germline V gene. The CDR3 here is CASSQPMDRSIADTQYF. CDR3 bases read: TGTGCCAGCAGCCAACCCATGGACAGGTCGATTGCAGATACG.

This clone came up many times. The DNA ends 3 residues before the CDR3 does, and the rest of the CDR3 is filled in from the germline J gene. The chain is built from TRBV20-1 and TRBJ1-4, with TRBD1 matching over 11 bases. The V segment lost 6 bases and the J segment 8 bases; nucleotides outside the gene matches: 8. The CDR3 loop spans 14 amino acids. Germline V gene sequence: CDR1 DFQATT, CDR2 SNEGSKA (reference sequence). The CDR3 here is CSALRGQGAEKLFF. The sequenced CDR3 bases are TGCAGTGCCTTAAGAGGACAGGGGGCCGAAAAA.

This clone was observed at least ten times. The CDR3 goes on 3 residues after the read ends, and that part is filled in from the germline J gene. The chain employs TRBV7-9 and TRBJ2-5, with D possibly matching TRBD2 (7 bases). There are 14 residues in the CDR3. Looked up from germline, CDR1 is SEHNR and CDR2 is FQNEAQ (reference sequence). The V end was cut by 7 bases, the J end by 4 bases, with 16 bases between. Incomplete CDR3 DNA: TGTGCCAGCAAGTCGGGGGGCGTAGGAGAGACC. Translated: CASKSGGVGET. Given in full, the CDR3 is CASKSGGVGETQYF.

This clone appeared many times. The CDR3 end lies 3 residues beyond the end of the read and is filled in from the germline J gene. The chain uses TRBV20-1 and TRBJ2-2, with 9 positions matching TRBD1. The J segment lost 1 base and the V segment lost 1 base, leaving 1 base of the junction unmatched. The CDR3 runs 15 residues. Germline V CDR1 and CDR2: DFQATT, SNEGSKA (reference sequence). The DNA read from the CDR3 is TGCAGTGCTAGAGGGACAGGGGTGAACACCGGGGAG. Translating gives CSARGTGVNTGE. The CDR3, in full, reads CSARGTGVNTGELFF.

In this sample, this clone is medium-sized. The read falls 3 residues short of the CDR3 end, and the missing part is taken from the germline J gene. V gene TRBV5-1 combines with J gene TRBJ1-4, with D tentatively TRBD1 (6 bases). Germline V gene data show CDR1 as SGHRS and CDR2 as YFSETQ. This CDR3 has 15 residues. The V and J ends lost 6 bases and 3 bases respectively, with 15 bases between them. CDR3 DNA, as far as it was read: TGCGCCAGCACGGACAGTTTCACCGCTAATGAAAAA. As protein: CASTDSFTANEK. In full, the CDR3 is CASTDSFTANEKLFF.

This clone was counted at least ten times. Coverage ceases 3 residues before the CDR3 finishes, and the germline J gene fills in the end. The rearrangement links TRBV29-1 to TRBJ2-3; a weak D match, TRBD2 (7 bases). The CDR3 covers 14 residues. The V gene lost 5 bases and the J gene lost 2 bases, with 14 bases spanning the gap. Per germline, CDR1 SQVTM and CDR2 ANQGSEA. This CDR3 is CSVQKGGTTDTQYF. The part of the CDR3 DNA that was read is TGCAGCGTTCAGAAGGGGGGGACCACAGATACG.

This clone came up many times. Read data end 3 residues before the CDR3 end; the end is taken from the germline J gene. This chain links TRBV3-1 (or the pseudogene TRBV3-2) with TRBJ2-7; D might be TRBD2 (7 bases). This CDR3 has 17 residues. With 0 bases removed from V and 4 bases from J, the gap between germline ends came to 19 bases. Germline V gene sequence: CDR1 LGHDT, CDR2 YNNKEL (reference sequence). The CDR3 DNA, read in part, is TGTGCCAGCAGCCAAGATCGGGTCGGGGGGCTCTCTTACGAG. This sequence encodes CASSQDRVGGLSYE. The full CDR3 protein is CASSQDRVGGLSYEQYF.

The table lists this clone with a few counts. A much larger clone sits a single nucleotide away, making a read error possible. The CDR3 end falls 3 residues outside the read, so it is completed with the germline J gene. The same CDR3 is also encoded by other DNA sequences in this sample. The J gene is TRBJ2-2, the V gene TRBV6-1; TRBD2 is a possible D gene (6 bases). From germline, CDR1 is MNHNS and CDR2 SASEGT. Trimming removed 4 bases from V and 5 bases from J, with 11 bases in between. The CDR3 covers 14 residues. The part of the CDR3 DNA that was read is TGTGCCAGCAGTGCACTGAGCGGGACCGGGGAG. It codes for CASSALSGTGE. The full CDR3 reads CASSALSGTGELFF.

This clone was observed many times. The read ends 3 residues before the CDR3 terminus; that terminus is restored from the germline J gene. The V gene is TRBV2, the J gene TRBJ2-7, with 7 bases aligning to TRBD1. The junction had 5 bases not matched to a gene; V was cut back by 6 bases and J by 3 bases. This CDR3 has 13 amino acids. Germline V gives CDR1 SNHLY, CDR2 FYNNEI. The CDR3 bases that were read are TGTGCCAGCAGGACAGGGAACAACTACGAG. Residues: CASRTGNNYE. Given in full, the CDR3 is CASRTGNNYEQYF.

In this sample, this clone turned up many times. The read ends 3 residues early relative to the CDR3; the germline J gene fills the gap. The V call is TRBV20-1, the J call TRBJ1-1; D is unresolved. The CDR3 consists of 19 residues. Germline V gene lookup returns CDR1 DFQATT and CDR2 SNEGSKA (reference sequence). The germline V and J ends were trimmed by 0 bases and 2 bases, with 25 bases remaining between them. CDR3 loop: CSARDGHNSWRAGNTEAFF. Incomplete CDR3 DNA: TGCAGTGCTAGAGATGGGCATAATTCTTGGAGGGCGGGTAACACTGAA.

Ten or more counts support this clone. CDR3 residues: CASSPRVGDGETQYF. CDR3 bases read: TGTGCCAGCAGCCCTCGAGTGGGCGACGGTGAGACC. J is TRBJ2-5 and V is TRBV11-2; D remains ambiguous. The read gets to within 3 residues of the CDR3 end, and the germline J gene fills in the rest. Germline V gene data show CDR1 as SGHAT and CDR2 as FQNNGV. The ends were cut back, 5 bases at V and 5 bases at J, with 18 bases in the middle. This CDR3 spans 15 amino acids. Looking up the rest from reference TRBV11-2 and TRBJ2-5 gives the full variable domain: EAGVAQSPRYKIIEKRQSVAFWCNPISGHATLYWYQQILGQGPKLLIQFQNNGVVDDSQLPKDRFSAERLKGVDSTLKIQPAKLEDSAVYLCASSPRVGDGETQYFGPGTRLLVL.

This clone has a count of ten or more. The read finishes 3 residues shy of the CDR3 end, and the germline J gene is used to complete it. This rearrangement joins TRBV7-6 to TRBJ1-5; D not certain. V was pared by 1 base and J by 6 bases, with 7 bases between. This CDR3 contains 13 residues. The germline gives CDR1 SGHVS, CDR2 FNYEAQ. The sequenced CDR3 bases are TGTGCCAGCAGCTTAGAGGAGGGTCAGCCC. Residues: CASSLEEGQP. The CDR3 reads in full as CASSLEEGQPQHF.

Ten or more counts support this clone. The sequenced fragment ends 3 residues before the CDR3 boundary, so the rest is inferred from the germline J gene. The chain joins TRBV7-6 to TRBJ1-6; possible D gene TRBD1, 6 bases. The germline CDR1 and CDR2 sequences are SGHVS and FNYEAQ. Trimming removed 0 bases from V and 7 bases from J, with 13 bases in between. This CDR3 region has 16 residues. CDR3 amino acids: CASSLAQGRRNSPLHF. The sequenced part of the CDR3 DNA is TGTGCCAGCAGCTTAGCCCAGGGGAGGAGGAATTCACCC.

This clone was observed at least ten times. Read data end 3 residues before the CDR3 end; the end is taken from the germline J gene. Other nucleotide sequences from this sample produce the same CDR3. V gene TRBV30 combines with J gene TRBJ1-2; TRBD1 aligns across 9 bases. Germline CDR1 is GTSNPN and CDR2 is SVGIG (reference sequence). The length of the CDR3 is 14 residues. CDR3 region: CAWSPTGGGLGYTF. The sequenced CDR3 bases are TGTGCCTGGAGTCCCACAGGGGGCGGTTTAGGC. Complete variable domain (other parts from reference TRBV30 and TRBJ1-2): SQTIHQWPATLVQPVGSPLSLECTVEGTSNPNLYWYRQAAGRGLQLLFYSVGIGQISSEVPQNLSASRPQDRQFILSSKKLLLSDSGFYLCAWSPTGGGLGYTFGSGTRLTVV.

This clone was detected many times. Read data end 3 residues before the CDR3 end; the end is taken from the germline J gene. V gene TRBV7-2 combines with J gene TRBJ2-7; 8 bases map to TRBD1. J lost 3 bases, V lost 3 bases, and 7 bases had no gene match. Germline assignment: CDR1 SGHTA and CDR2 FQGNSA. The CDR3 consists of 15 residues. The CDR3 spells CASSLASGTGYEQYF. CDR3 DNA (partial): TGTGCCAGCAGCTTGGCATCCGGGACAGGCTACGAG.

This clone was detected many times. Read sequence stops 3 residues before the CDR3 end, and the germline J gene provides the missing end. This chain uses TRBV7-2 with TRBJ2-7, with 9 bases that match TRBD1. V trimming: 1 base; J trimming: 2 bases; junction bases outside the gene matches: 0. Per germline, CDR1 SGHTA and CDR2 FQGNSA. The CDR3 extends over 14 amino acids. CDR3 DNA, as far as it was read: TGTGCCAGCAGCTTAGGGACAGGGGCCTACGAG. Its translation: CASSLGTGAYE. In full, the CDR3 is CASSLGTGAYEQYF. The full variable domain, completed using reference TRBV7-2 and TRBJ2-7, is GAGVSQSPSNKVTEKGKDVELRCDPISGHTALYWYRQSLGQGLEFLIYFQGNSAPDKSGLPSDRFSAERTGGSVSTLTIQRTQQEDSAVYLCASSLGTGAYEQYFGPGTRLTVT.

This clone was observed at least ten times. The read ends 3 residues shy of where the CDR3 ends; the end is completed using the germline J gene. J is TRBJ1-1 and V is TRBV7-2, with a weak D call TRBD1 (5 bases). CDR3 length: 14 residues. V was cut by 2 bases and J by 4 bases, with 11 bases left in between. Looked up from germline, CDR1 is SGHTA and CDR2 is FQGNSA. CDR3 sequence: CASSLFPGLTEAFF. CDR3 bases read: TGTGCCAGCAGCTTATTCCCGGGACTCACTGAA. Using reference TRBV7-2 and TRBJ1-1 for the parts outside the CDR3, the full variable domain is GAGVSQSPSNKVTEKGKDVELRCDPISGHTALYWYRQSLGQGLEFLIYFQGNSAPDKSGLPSDRFSAERTGGSVSTLTIQRTQQEDSAVYLCASSLFPGLTEAFFGQGTRLTVV.

The table lists this clone with many counts. The missing CDR3 end, 3 residues past where the read stops, is filled in from the germline J gene. The rearrangement joins TRBV4-1 to TRBJ1-2; 8 bases align to TRBD1. In germline, CDR1 is MGHRA, CDR2 YSYEKL. This CDR3 is built from 15 residues. V shed 6 bases, J shed 0 bases, and the junction held 6 bases outside the gene matches. The CDR3 sequence is CASSVGQGTNYGYTF. Partial CDR3 DNA: TGCGCCAGCAGTGTTGGACAGGGCACTAACTATGGC.

This clone was recorded many times. The CDR3 sequence: CASSLPTGTGNTIYF. The sequenced CDR3 bases are TGTGCCAGCAGCCTTCCAACAGGTACTGGAAACACC. V and J are TRBV5-6 and TRBJ1-3, with D tentatively TRBD1 (5 bases). The missing CDR3 end, 3 residues past where the read stops, is filled in from the germline J gene. V was clipped by 4 bases and J by 2 bases, with 13 bases between them. The CDR3 has 15 amino acids. Germline values: CDR1 SGHDT, CDR2 YYEEEE.

Ten or more counts support this clone. The CDR3 is cut off 3 residues early in the read; its end comes from the germline J gene. The gene calls are TRBV5-4 and TRBJ2-3; perhaps TRBD1 as D (5 bases). Between the trimmed V and J ends, which lost 4 bases and 0 bases, there was a span of 12 bases. The germline gives CDR1 SGHNT, CDR2 YYREEE (reference sequence). The CDR3 sequence is 15 residues long. CDR3 DNA, as far as it was read: TGTGCCAGCAGCCTCCAACAGGCTAGCACAGATACG. It encodes CASSLQQASTDT. In full, the CDR3 reads CASSLQQASTDTQYF.